This is a list of T cell receptor beta chains from one sample in a study of beta chain features in type 1 diabetes. Sequencing was performed with immunoSEQ multiplex PCR; in TCRdb, only in-frame clones are kept and a portion is missing. Of some 220,000 clones listed, about a tenth are singletons. Material: central memory CD4+ T cells from blood. The receptors derive from a young man in good health. CDR3s include the opening cysteine and the closing phenylalanine or tryptophan. Each record gives: D gene, J gene, CDR3 length, clone size, V gene, CDR3 DNA, CDR3 protein. D genes are given only for firm matches. Size tells how often a clone was seen (once, few, many) or the class of an expanded clone, and some rows leave it out.

d_gene: TRBD2; j_gene: TRBJ2-5; len: 15; abundance: few; v_gene: TRBV9; CDR3nt: TGTGCCAGCAGAACGCGGGGGACTAGCCTCAAAGTCCAGTACTTC; CDR3aa: CASRTRGTSLKVQYF
d_gene: -; j_gene: TRBJ2-5; len: 13; abundance: few; v_gene: TRBV6-5; CDR3nt: TGTGCCAGCAGTTTCCAGGGAAAAGAGACCCAGTACTTC; CDR3aa: CASSFQGKETQYF
d_gene: TRBD2; j_gene: TRBJ2-2; len: 16; abundance: -; v_gene: TRBV7-7; CDR3nt: TGTGCTAGCAGCTCGGGACTAGCGGGGAACACCGGGGAGCTGTTTTTT; CDR3aa: CASSSGLAGNTGELFF
d_gene: -; j_gene: TRBJ2-1; len: 13; abundance: few; v_gene: TRBV2; CDR3nt: TGTGCCAGCAGGGTATCAGGGTCGTATGAGCAGTTCTTC; CDR3aa: CASRVSGSYEQFF
d_gene: -; j_gene: TRBJ2-1; len: 14; abundance: -; v_gene: TRBV11-2; CDR3nt: TGTGCCAGCACCCCGGACCTGGCCTACAATGAGCAGTTCTTC; CDR3aa: CASTPDLAYNEQFF
d_gene: -; j_gene: TRBJ2-5; len: 13; abundance: -; v_gene: TRBV9; CDR3nt: TGTGCCAGCAGCGTAGGGCAGCAAGAGACCCAGTACTTC; CDR3aa: CASSVGQQETQYF
d_gene: -; j_gene: TRBJ2-7; len: 15; abundance: -; v_gene: TRBV6-6; CDR3nt: TGTGCCAGCAGCCTGACAGAGAAGGGATCCTACGAGCAGTACTTC; CDR3aa: CASSLTEKGSYEQYF
d_gene: TRBD2; j_gene: TRBJ2-1; len: 15; abundance: many; v_gene: TRBV6-4; CDR3nt: TGTGCCAGCAGTCTTCTAGCGGGAAGTAACAATGAGCAGTTCTTC; CDR3aa: CASSLLAGSNNEQFF
d_gene: -; j_gene: TRBJ1-1; len: 12; abundance: few; v_gene: TRBV30; CDR3nt: TGTGCCTGGAGCGACGGGAACACTGAAGCTTTCTTT; CDR3aa: CAWSDGNTEAFF
d_gene: TRBD1; j_gene: TRBJ2-5; len: 13; abundance: few; v_gene: TRBV7-2; CDR3nt: TGTGCCAGCAGCTTGGACAGGCTTGAGACCCAGTACTTC; CDR3aa: CASSLDRLETQYF
d_gene: -; j_gene: TRBJ2-1; len: 13; abundance: -; v_gene: TRBV6-1; CDR3nt: TGTGCCAGCAGTGAATCGGGACGGAATGAGCAGTTCTTC; CDR3aa: CASSESGRNEQFF
d_gene: -; j_gene: TRBJ2-1; len: 14; abundance: -; v_gene: TRBV5-4; CDR3nt: TGTGCCAGCAGCTTGGATCCGGGAGTGGGTGAGCAGTTCTTC; CDR3aa: CASSLDPGVGEQFF
d_gene: TRBD2; j_gene: TRBJ2-7; len: 17; abundance: -; v_gene: TRBV2; CDR3nt: TGTGCCAGCAGTGGACTAGCGGGGTTTCCTCATCTCGGCGAGCAGTACTTC; CDR3aa: CASSGLAGFPHLGEQYF
d_gene: -; j_gene: TRBJ2-1; len: 15; abundance: few; v_gene: TRBV5-6; CDR3nt: TGTGCCAGCAGCGTGGGAGCGCTCGGTTTGCATGAGCAGTTCTTC; CDR3aa: CASSVGALGLHEQFF
d_gene: TRBD2; j_gene: TRBJ2-7; len: 17; abundance: -; v_gene: TRBV28; CDR3nt: TGTGCCAGCAGTCGCGGCGGGACTAGCGGGAGGGAGGGCGAGCAGTACTTC; CDR3aa: CASSRGGTSGREGEQYF
d_gene: TRBD1; j_gene: TRBJ2-1; len: 15; abundance: few; v_gene: TRBV5-4; CDR3nt: TGTGCCAGCAGCCATCGACAGGGTAGGCACAATGAGCAGTTCTTC; CDR3aa: CASSHRQGRHNEQFF
d_gene: -; j_gene: TRBJ2-1; len: 12; abundance: -; v_gene: TRBV19; CDR3nt: TGTGCCAGCGACGACAGGACGTCTGAGCAGTTCTTC; CDR3aa: CASDDRTSEQFF
d_gene: TRBD2; j_gene: TRBJ2-7; len: 16; abundance: -; v_gene: TRBV9; CDR3nt: TGTGCCAGCGGCGCGACTAGCGGAACGAATGGGGTCGAGCAGTACTTC; CDR3aa: CASGATSGTNGVEQYF
d_gene: -; j_gene: TRBJ2-7; len: 13; abundance: -; v_gene: TRBV16; CDR3nt: TGTGCCAGCAGCCAATCTGGGTGGTACGAGCAGTACTTC; CDR3aa: CASSQSGWYEQYF
d_gene: -; j_gene: TRBJ2-1; len: 12; abundance: many; v_gene: TRBV7-2; CDR3nt: TGTGCCAGCAGCTTATGGGCAAATGAGCAGTTCTTC; CDR3aa: CASSLWANEQFF
d_gene: -; j_gene: TRBJ2-4; len: 14; abundance: few; v_gene: TRBV7-2; CDR3nt: TGTGCCAGCAGCTTAGGACACCAAAAAAACATTCAGTACTTC; CDR3aa: CASSLGHQKNIQYF
d_gene: TRBD1; j_gene: TRBJ2-7; len: 13; abundance: few; v_gene: TRBV4-1; CDR3nt: TGTGCCAGCAGCCGGACAGGTTCCTACGAGCAGTACTTC; CDR3aa: CASSRTGSYEQYF
d_gene: -; j_gene: TRBJ1-2; len: 14; abundance: -; v_gene: TRBV15; CDR3nt: TGTGCCACCAGCAGAGATTTCGCGAGGGCAAGCTACACCTTC; CDR3aa: CATSRDFARASYTF
d_gene: -; j_gene: TRBJ2-3; len: 16; abundance: -; v_gene: TRBV7-2; CDR3nt: TGTGCCAGCAGCCACATACTACTAGATTCCCCAGATACGCAGTATTTT; CDR3aa: CASSHILLDSPDTQYF
d_gene: TRBD2; j_gene: TRBJ2-5; len: 16; abundance: -; v_gene: TRBV7-3; CDR3nt: TGTGCCAGCAGCTCCGGACTAGCGGGAGAGGAGGAGACCCAGTACTTC; CDR3aa: CASSSGLAGEEETQYF
d_gene: -; j_gene: TRBJ1-2; len: 13; abundance: -; v_gene: TRBV21-1; CDR3nt: TGTGCCAGCAGCTCACCAGGGGGTGCTGGCTACACCTTC; CDR3aa: CASSSPGGAGYTF
d_gene: -; j_gene: TRBJ2-7; len: 14; abundance: few; v_gene: TRBV7-8; CDR3nt: TGTGCCAGCAGCTTGCAGGGATCCTCCTACGAGCAGTACTTC; CDR3aa: CASSLQGSSYEQYF
d_gene: TRBD2; j_gene: TRBJ2-3; len: 16; abundance: many; v_gene: TRBV7-2; CDR3nt: TGTGCCAGCAGCTTAAAGCTAGCGGGGGCCACAGATACGCAGTATTTT; CDR3aa: CASSLKLAGATDTQYF
d_gene: -; j_gene: TRBJ2-5; len: 14; abundance: many; v_gene: TRBV6-1; CDR3nt: TGTGCCAGCAGTGAAACTTGGGCAGCGAAGACCCAGTACTTC; CDR3aa: CASSETWAAKTQYF
d_gene: -; j_gene: TRBJ2-1; len: 14; abundance: -; v_gene: TRBV6-6; CDR3nt: TGTGCCAGCAGTTACTCGAAGGTTTCGGATGAGCAGTTCTTC; CDR3aa: CASSYSKVSDEQFF
d_gene: TRBD1; j_gene: TRBJ1-2; len: 13; abundance: few; v_gene: TRBV29-1; CDR3nt: TGCAGCGTCCACCGGGACAGCTCTAGGGGCTACACCTTC; CDR3aa: CSVHRDSSRGYTF
d_gene: -; j_gene: TRBJ2-3; len: 17; abundance: -; v_gene: TRBV5-1; CDR3nt: TGCGCCAGCAGCCCCTTGTTTCGGGCCGCTAGCACAGATACGCAGTATTTT; CDR3aa: CASSPLFRAASTDTQYF